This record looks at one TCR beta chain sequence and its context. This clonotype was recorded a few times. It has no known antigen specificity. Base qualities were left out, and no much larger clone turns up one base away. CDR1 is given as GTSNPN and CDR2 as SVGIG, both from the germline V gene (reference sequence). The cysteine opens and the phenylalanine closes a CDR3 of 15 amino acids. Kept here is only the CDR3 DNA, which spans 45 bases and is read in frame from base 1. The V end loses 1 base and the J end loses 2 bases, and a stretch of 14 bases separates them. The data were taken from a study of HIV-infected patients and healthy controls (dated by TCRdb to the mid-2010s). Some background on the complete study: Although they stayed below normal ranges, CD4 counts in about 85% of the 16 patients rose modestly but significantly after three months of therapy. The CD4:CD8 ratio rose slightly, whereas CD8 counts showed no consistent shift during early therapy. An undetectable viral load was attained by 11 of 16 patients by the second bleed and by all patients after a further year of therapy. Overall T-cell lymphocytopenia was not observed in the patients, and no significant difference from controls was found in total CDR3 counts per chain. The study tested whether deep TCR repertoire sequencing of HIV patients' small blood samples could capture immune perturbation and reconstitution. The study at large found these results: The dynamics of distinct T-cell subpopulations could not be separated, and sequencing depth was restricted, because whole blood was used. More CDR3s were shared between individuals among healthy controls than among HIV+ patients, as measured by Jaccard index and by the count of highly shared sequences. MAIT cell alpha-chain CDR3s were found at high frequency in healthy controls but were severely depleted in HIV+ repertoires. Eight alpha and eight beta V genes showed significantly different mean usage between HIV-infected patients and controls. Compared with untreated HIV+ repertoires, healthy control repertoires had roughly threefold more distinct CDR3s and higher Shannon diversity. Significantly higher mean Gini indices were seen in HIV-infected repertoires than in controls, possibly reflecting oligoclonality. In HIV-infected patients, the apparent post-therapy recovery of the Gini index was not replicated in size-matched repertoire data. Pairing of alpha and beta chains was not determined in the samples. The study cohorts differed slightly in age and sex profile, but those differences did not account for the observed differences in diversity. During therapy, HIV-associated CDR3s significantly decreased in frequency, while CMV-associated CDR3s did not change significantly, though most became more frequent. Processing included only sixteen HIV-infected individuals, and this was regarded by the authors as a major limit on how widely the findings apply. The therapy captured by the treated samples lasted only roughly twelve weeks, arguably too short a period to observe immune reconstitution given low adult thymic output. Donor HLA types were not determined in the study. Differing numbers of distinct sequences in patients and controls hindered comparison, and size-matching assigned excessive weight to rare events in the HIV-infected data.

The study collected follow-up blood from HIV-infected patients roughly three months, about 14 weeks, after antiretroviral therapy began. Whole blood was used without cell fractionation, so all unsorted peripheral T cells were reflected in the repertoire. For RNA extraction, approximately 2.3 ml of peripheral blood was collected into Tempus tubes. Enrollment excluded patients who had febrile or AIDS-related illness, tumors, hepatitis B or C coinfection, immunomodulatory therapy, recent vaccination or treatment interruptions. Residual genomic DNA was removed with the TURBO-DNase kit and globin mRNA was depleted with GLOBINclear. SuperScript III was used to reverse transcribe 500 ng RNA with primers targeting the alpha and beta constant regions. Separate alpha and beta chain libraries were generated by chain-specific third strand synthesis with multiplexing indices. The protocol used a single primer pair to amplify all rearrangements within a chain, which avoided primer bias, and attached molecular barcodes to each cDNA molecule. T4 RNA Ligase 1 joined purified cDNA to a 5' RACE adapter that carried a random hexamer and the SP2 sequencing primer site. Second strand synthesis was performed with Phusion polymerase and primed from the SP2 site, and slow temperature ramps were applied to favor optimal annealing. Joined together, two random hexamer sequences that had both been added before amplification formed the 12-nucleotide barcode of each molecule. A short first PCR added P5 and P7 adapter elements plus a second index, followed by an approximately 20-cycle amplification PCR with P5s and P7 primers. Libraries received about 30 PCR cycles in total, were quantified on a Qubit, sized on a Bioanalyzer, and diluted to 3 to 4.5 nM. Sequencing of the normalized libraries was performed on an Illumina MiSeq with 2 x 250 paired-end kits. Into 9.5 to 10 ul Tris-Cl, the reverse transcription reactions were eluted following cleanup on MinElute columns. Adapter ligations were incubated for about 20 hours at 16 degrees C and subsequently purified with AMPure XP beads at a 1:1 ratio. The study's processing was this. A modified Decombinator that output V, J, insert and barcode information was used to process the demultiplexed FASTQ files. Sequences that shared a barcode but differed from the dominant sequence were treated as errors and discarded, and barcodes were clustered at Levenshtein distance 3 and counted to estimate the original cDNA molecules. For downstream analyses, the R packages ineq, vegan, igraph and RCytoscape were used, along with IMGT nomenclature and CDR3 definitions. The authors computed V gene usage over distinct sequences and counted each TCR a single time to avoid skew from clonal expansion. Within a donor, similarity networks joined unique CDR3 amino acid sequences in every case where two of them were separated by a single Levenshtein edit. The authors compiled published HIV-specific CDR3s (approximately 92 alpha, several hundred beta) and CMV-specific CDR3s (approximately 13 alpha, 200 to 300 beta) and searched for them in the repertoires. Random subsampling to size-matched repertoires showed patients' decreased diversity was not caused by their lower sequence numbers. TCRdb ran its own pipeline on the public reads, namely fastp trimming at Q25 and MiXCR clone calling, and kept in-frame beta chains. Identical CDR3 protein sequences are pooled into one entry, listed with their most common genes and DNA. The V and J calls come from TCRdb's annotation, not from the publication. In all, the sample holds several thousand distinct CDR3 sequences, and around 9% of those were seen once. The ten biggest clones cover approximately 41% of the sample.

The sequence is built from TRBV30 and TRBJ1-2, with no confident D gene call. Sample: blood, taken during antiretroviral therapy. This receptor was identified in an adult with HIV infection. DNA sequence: TGTGCCTGGAGTGACCCCACAAAAGCCAACTATGGCTACACCTTC. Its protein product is CAWSDPTKANYGYTF.